Below are 26 T cell receptor beta chains sequenced from a single sample in a study of blood T cell repertoires in COVID-19. Assay used: immunoSEQ multiplex PCR; TCRdb lists only in-frame clones, some missing. The sample gives some 120,000 clones, around 76% of which show up once; approximately 5.7% is in the top ten. Sequencing input: peripheral blood. These receptors all stem from a man aged 55 to 69 with acute or convalescent COVID-19.

The chain is built from TRBV7-9 and TRBJ2-7; D may be TRBD1 (5 bases). Germline CDR1 is SEHNR and CDR2 is FQNEAQ (reference sequence). Trimming removed 1 base at V and 4 bases at J, with 11 bases between. The CDR3 sequence is 14 residues long. For the CDR3, the DNA is TGTGCCAGCAGCTTAGGGGGCATGGTTTACGAGCAGTACTTC. Translation gives CASSLGGMVYEQYF.

The CDR3, as DNA: TGTGCCAGCAGCGACCGTCAGGGGGTGAATAATTCACCCCTCCACTTT. Its protein product is CASSDRQGVNNSPLHF. The chain joins TRBV9 to TRBJ1-6, with 7 nucleotides matching TRBD1. Losses at the gene ends were 3 bases for V and 5 bases for J; bases not matched to a gene: 8. Germline assignment: CDR1 SGDLS and CDR2 YYNGEE. CDR3 size: 16 residues.

This clone was observed once. V gene TRBV7-2 combines with J gene TRBJ1-2, with 7 nucleotides matching TRBD1. Looked up from germline, CDR1 is SGHTA and CDR2 is FQGNSA. V was clipped by 5 bases and J by 7 bases; unmatched bases: 13. The CDR3 totals 15 residues. CDR3 residues: CASSPSGTVRIGYTF. CDR3 nucleotide sequence: TGTGCCAGCAGCCCCTCCGGGACAGTCCGTATTGGCTACACCTTC.

V is TRBV19 and J is TRBJ1-2; D ambiguous. The CDR3 runs to 14 residues. V was pared by 6 bases and J by 14 bases, with 25 bases between. Germline V gene sequence: CDR1 LNHDA, CDR2 SQIVND (reference sequence). CDR3 sequence: CASRLPGFETTTTF. In DNA form, the CDR3 reads TGTGCCAGTAGACTACCCGGGTTCGAAACCACTACAACCTTC.

The chain joins TRBV5-1 to TRBJ2-7; D might be TRBD2 (6 bases). Germline lookup yields CDR1 SGHRS and CDR2 YFSETQ. The CDR3 totals 15 residues. V lost 4 bases, J lost 0 bases, and 14 bases lay in between. CDR3 sequence: CASSRDGGASYEQYF. CDR3 in DNA: TGCGCCAGCAGCCGGGACGGGGGAGCCTCCTACGAGCAGTACTTC.

The rearrangement links TRBV5-1 to TRBJ1-1, with D uncertain. CDR1 is SGHRS, CDR2 YFSETQ, per germline. The V gene lost 0 bases and the J gene lost 0 bases, with 6 bases spanning the gap. The CDR3 contains 14 residues. The CDR3 sequence: CASSLATLNTEAFF. CDR3 bases: TGCGCCAGCAGCTTGGCGACTCTGAACACTGAAGCTTTCTTT.

This clone was detected only a few times. This chain links TRBV6-5 with TRBJ1-5; 7 nucleotides align to TRBD1. The CDR3 runs to 13 residues. Per germline, CDR1 MNHEY and CDR2 SVGAGI. V was pared by 5 bases and J by 5 bases, with 3 bases of the junction left unmatched. CDR3 sequence reads: CASSRDRYQPQHF. Written as DNA, the CDR3 is TGTGCCAGCAGTAGGGACAGATATCAGCCCCAGCATTTT.

This clone was seen just once. This sequence joins TRBV7-2 and TRBJ1-2, with D possibly being TRBD1 (5 bases). Trimming left V 3 bases short and J 8 bases short, with 16 bases between. The CDR3 extends over 14 amino acids. From germline, CDR1 is SGHTA and CDR2 FQGNSA. The CDR3 here is CASSLGLGVWGYTF. The CDR3 nucleotides are TGTGCCAGCAGCTTGGGGCTTGGGGTATGGGGCTACACCTTC. Filled out from reference TRBV7-2 and TRBJ1-2, the complete variable domain reads GAGVSQSPSNKVTEKGKDVELRCDPISGHTALYWYRQSLGQGLEFLIYFQGNSAPDKSGLPSDRFSAERTGGSVSTLTIQRTQQEDSAVYLCASSLGLGVWGYTFGSGTRLTVV.

V is TRBV30 and J is TRBJ1-6; 7 positions match TRBD1. The CDR3 contains 12 residues. Germline loops: CDR1 GTSNPN, CDR2 SVGIG (reference sequence). V gave up 5 bases and J gave up 8 bases; unmatched junction bases: 3. CDR3 in DNA: TGTGCCTGGGGGCAGGGGGATTCACCCCTCCACTTT. It encodes CAWGQGDSPLHF.

This clone has a handful of counts. This chain joins TRBV7-8 and TRBJ2-7, with 8 bases aligning to TRBD2. The trim removed 5 bases at V and 3 bases at J, leaving 6 bases unmatched. The CDR3 runs 14 residues. Germline V lookup: CDR1 SGHVS, CDR2 FQNEAQ. In nucleotides, the CDR3 is TGTGCCAGCAGCGAACTAGCGGCGAGCTACGAGCAGTACTTC. Translated: CASSELAASYEQYF. Using reference TRBV7-8 and TRBJ2-7 for the parts outside the CDR3, the full variable domain is GAGVSQSPRYKVAKRGQDVALRCDPISGHVSLFWYQQALGQGPEFLTYFQNEAQLDKSGLPSDRFFAERPEGSVSTLKIQRTQQEDSAVYLCASSELAASYEQYFGPGTRLTVT.

The chain employs TRBV5-1 and TRBJ2-1, with D perhaps TRBD2 (6 bases). The CDR3 has 14 amino acids. Germline CDR1 and CDR2: SGHRS and YFSETQ. Trimming stripped 0 bases from V and 5 bases from J, with 9 bases between. CDR3 residues: CASSLAGGNNEQFF. DNA of the CDR3: TGCGCCAGCAGCTTGGCCGGGGGTAACAATGAGCAGTTCTTC.

The chain combines TRBV19 with TRBJ1-1; D unclear. V was clipped by 7 bases and J by 2 bases, with 14 bases between them. This CDR3 region has 14 residues. Germline loops: CDR1 LNHDA, CDR2 SQIVND (reference sequence). The CDR3 sequence: CASTKSGPNTEAFF. The CDR3, as DNA: TGTGCCAGTACAAAAAGCGGGCCTAACACTGAAGCTTTCTTT.

This sequence joins TRBV28 and TRBJ1-2, with 7 bases lining up with TRBD1. The V segment lost 2 bases and the J segment 6 bases; nucleotides outside the gene matches: 3. Looked up from germline, CDR1 is MDHEN and CDR2 is SYDVKM. CDR3 length: 13 amino acids. CDR3 bases: TGTGCCAGCAGTTTAAGGGGGCGGAATGGCTACACCTTC. Amino acids: CASSLRGRNGYTF.

This clone came up a few times. The V gene is TRBV9, the J gene TRBJ1-1; D is ambiguous. The length of the CDR3 is 13 residues. CDR1 is SGDLS, CDR2 YYNGEE, per germline. V was shortened by 5 bases and J by 4 bases, with 12 bases between the two germline ends. The CDR3 nucleotides are TGTGCCAGCAGTATTATTTCTAGCACTGAAGCTTTCTTT. This gives the protein CASSIISSTEAFF.

J is TRBJ1-5 and V is TRBV30; 9 nucleotides align to TRBD1. The CDR3 sequence is 14 residues long. V lost 0 bases to trimming and J lost 7 bases; unmatched junction nucleotides: 4. Germline V CDR1 and CDR2: GTSNPN, SVGIG (reference sequence). CDR3 in DNA: TGTGCCTGGAGTGTAGGGACAGGGTCCCAGCCCCAGCATTTT. Translation: CAWSVGTGSQPQHF.

V and J are TRBV3-1 (or the pseudogene TRBV3-2) and TRBJ1-2, with TRBD1 matching over 7 bases. The CDR3 loop spans 15 amino acids. Germline V gene sequence: CDR1 LGHDT, CDR2 YNNKEL (reference sequence). The V and J ends lost 4 bases and 8 bases, in that order; junction bases with no gene match: 13. For the CDR3, the DNA is TGTGCCAGCAGCCCCTCACCCCCAGACAGGGAGGGCTACACCTTC. It translates to CASSPSPPDREGYTF.

The genes are TRBV5-6 and TRBJ1-5, with D unclear. This CDR3 region has 15 residues. Germline lookup yields CDR1 SGHDT and CDR2 YYEEEE. V was shortened by 0 bases and J by 3 bases, with 10 bases between the two germline ends. Here the CDR3 DNA reads TGTGCCAGCAGCTTGGCCACGGGGTTCAATCAGCCCCAGCATTTT. Translation: CASSLATGFNQPQHF.

The chain couples TRBV5-5 to TRBJ1-4, with D maybe TRBD1 (5 bases). The CDR3 has 15 residues. V lost 4 bases, J lost 4 bases, and 14 bases lay in between. The germline CDR1 and CDR2 sequences are SGHKS and YYEKEE (reference sequence). In DNA, the CDR3 is TGTGCCAGCAGCGGGGGGACCTTACTTAATGAAAAACTGTTTTTT. This gives the protein CASSGGTLLNEKLFF.

This clone was detected ten times or more. V and J are TRBV6-2 or TRBV6-3 and TRBJ1-5, with no clear D. The germline gives CDR1 MNHEY, CDR2 SVGEGT. The CDR3 runs 14 residues. V was trimmed by 0 bases and J by 4 bases, leaving 7 bases between them. CDR3 sequence reads: CASSYSTSNQPQHF. The CDR3 DNA sequence: TGTGCCAGCAGTTACTCCACTTCGAATCAGCCCCAGCATTTT.

The V gene is TRBV2, the J gene TRBJ2-1; 9 nucleotides agree with TRBD2. Looked up from germline, CDR1 is SNHLY and CDR2 is FYNNEI. With V trimmed by 6 bases and J by 6 bases, 6 bases remained unmatched. The CDR3 is 14 residues long. CDR3: CASRTGTSSNEQFF. The CDR3 DNA is TGTGCCAGCAGGACCGGGACTAGCTCCAATGAGCAGTTCTTC.

This rearrangement joins TRBV6-2 or TRBV6-3 to TRBJ1-2; TRBD1 aligns across 8 bases. The germline V gene encodes CDR1 MNHEY and CDR2 SVGEGT. Trimming at V came to 5 bases and at J to 4 bases, leaving 6 bases not matched to a gene. CDR3 size: 14 residues. This chain's CDR3 is CASSHGQGGYGYTF. The CDR3 DNA follows: TGTGCCAGCAGTCACGGACAGGGTGGCTATGGCTACACCTTC.

This chain uses TRBV5-1 with TRBJ2-1, with 7 nucleotides matching TRBD1. Germline lookup yields CDR1 SGHRS and CDR2 YFSETQ. The CDR3 is 16 residues long. With 2 bases clipped from V and 0 bases from J, the junction kept 5 bases outside the gene matches. CDR3 in DNA: TGCGCCAGCAGCTTACAGGGGTCTTTCTCCTACAATGAGCAGTTCTTC. Translated: CASSLQGSFSYNEQFF.

The V call is TRBV10-3, the J call TRBJ1-1; D may be TRBD1 (5 bases). The CDR3 length is 15 residues. Germline V CDR1 and CDR2: ENHRY, SYGVKD. Deletions cut 4 bases from V and 5 bases from J, with 17 bases between. The CDR3 protein is CAISARDLGRTEAFF. DNA of the CDR3: TGTGCCATCAGTGCCAGGGATCTCGGAAGGACTGAAGCTTTCTTT.

The chain recombines TRBV6-6 with TRBJ2-2, with 9 bases identical to TRBD2. V was pared by 2 bases and J by 7 bases, with 5 bases of the junction left unmatched. This CDR3 region has 15 residues. CDR1 is MNHNY and CDR2 is SVGAGI in the germline V gene (reference sequence). CDR3: CASSYRREGSGELFF. CDR3 sequence (DNA): TGTGCCAGCAGTTACAGGCGGGAGGGGAGCGGGGAGCTGTTTTTT.

V and J are TRBV18 and TRBJ2-2, with D maybe TRBD1 (6 bases). CDR1 KGHSH and CDR2 LQKENI come from the germline V gene. The CDR3 extends over 15 amino acids. The ends were cut back, 3 bases at V and 4 bases at J, with 12 bases in the middle. As DNA, the CDR3 is TGTGCCAGCTCACCTTATCCCAGGGGCACCGGGGAGCTGTTTTTT. It codes for CASSPYPRGTGELFF.

In DNA form, the CDR3 reads TGTGCCAGCAGGCGAAACAGGGGGGACACAGATACGCAGTATTTT. This sequence encodes CASRRNRGDTDTQYF. The chain combines TRBV27 with TRBJ2-3, with 8 bases fitting TRBD1. V lost 6 bases to trimming and J lost 2 bases; unmatched junction nucleotides: 7. Germline loops: CDR1 MNHEY, CDR2 SMNVEV (reference sequence). The CDR3 runs 15 residues.